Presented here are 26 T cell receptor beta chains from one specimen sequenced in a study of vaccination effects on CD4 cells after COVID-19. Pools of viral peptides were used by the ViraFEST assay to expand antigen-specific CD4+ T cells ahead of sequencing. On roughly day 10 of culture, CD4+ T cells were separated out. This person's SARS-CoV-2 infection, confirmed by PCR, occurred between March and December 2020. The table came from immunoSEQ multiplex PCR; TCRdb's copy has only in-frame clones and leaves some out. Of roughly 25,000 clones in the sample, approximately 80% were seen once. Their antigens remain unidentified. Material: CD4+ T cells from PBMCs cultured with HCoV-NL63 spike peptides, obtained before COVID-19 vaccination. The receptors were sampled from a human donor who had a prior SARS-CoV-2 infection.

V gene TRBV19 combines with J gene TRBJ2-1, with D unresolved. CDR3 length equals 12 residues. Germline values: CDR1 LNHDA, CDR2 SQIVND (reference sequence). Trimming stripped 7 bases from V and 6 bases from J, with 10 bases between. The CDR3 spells CASKKGSNEQFF. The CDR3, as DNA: TGTGCCAGTAAAAAGGGCAGCAATGAGCAGTTCTTC.

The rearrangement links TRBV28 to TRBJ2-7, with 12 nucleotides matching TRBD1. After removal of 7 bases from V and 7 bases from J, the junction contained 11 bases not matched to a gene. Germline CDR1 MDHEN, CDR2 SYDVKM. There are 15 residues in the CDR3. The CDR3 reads CASNGPGQGAGEQYF. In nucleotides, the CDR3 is TGTGCCAGCAATGGTCCGGGACAGGGGGCGGGGGAGCAGTACTTC.

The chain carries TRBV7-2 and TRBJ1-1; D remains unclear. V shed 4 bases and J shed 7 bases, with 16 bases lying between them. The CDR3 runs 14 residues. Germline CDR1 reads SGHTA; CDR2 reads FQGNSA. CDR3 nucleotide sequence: TGTGCCAGCAGCTCGACCGGATCGGCGATTGAAGCTTTCTTT. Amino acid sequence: CASSSTGSAIEAFF.

This chain's CDR3 is CASSPPPRGSVEFF. The DNA for the CDR3 is TGTGCCAGCAGTCCCCCTCCAAGGGGATCGGTTGAGTTCTTC. The V and J genes are TRBV28 and TRBJ2-1; a weak D match, TRBD1 (5 bases). CDR1 is MDHEN and CDR2 is SYDVKM in the germline V gene. V lost 5 bases and J 14 bases, leaving 22 bases between the germline ends. The CDR3 extends over 14 amino acids.

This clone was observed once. CDR3 nucleotide sequence: TGTGCCAGCAGCGTCGGGACTAGGAAGATCTACGAGCAGTACTTC. As protein: CASSVGTRKIYEQYF. The chain combines TRBV21-1 with TRBJ2-7; TRBD2, the table's D call, lacks a check against the DNA. TRBV21-1 is shown as a pseudogene. This CDR3 region has 15 residues.

The CDR3 DNA sequence: TGTGCCAGCAGCTTCCGGGAAAAATCCTACAATGAGCAGTTCTTC. Amino acid sequence: CASSFREKSYNEQFF. The chain carries TRBV5-4 and TRBJ2-1; a weak D match, TRBD2 (5 bases). CDR1 and CDR2 from the germline V gene are SGHNT and YYREEE (reference sequence). The V end was cut by 2 bases, the J end by 1 base, with 10 bases between. The CDR3 length is 15 residues.

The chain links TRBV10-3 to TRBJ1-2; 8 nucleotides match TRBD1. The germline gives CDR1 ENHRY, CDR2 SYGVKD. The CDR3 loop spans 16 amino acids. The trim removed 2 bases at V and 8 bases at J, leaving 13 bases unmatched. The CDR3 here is CAISEPNRGIKRGYTF. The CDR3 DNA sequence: TGTGCCATCAGTGAGCCGAACAGGGGGATAAAACGAGGCTACACCTTC.

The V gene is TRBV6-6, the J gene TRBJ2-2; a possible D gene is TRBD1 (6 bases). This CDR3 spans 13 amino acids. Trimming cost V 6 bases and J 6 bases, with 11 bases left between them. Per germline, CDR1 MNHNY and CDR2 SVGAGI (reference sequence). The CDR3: CASSYRDSGELFF. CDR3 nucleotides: TGTGCCAGCAGCTACAGGGATTCCGGGGAGCTGTTTTTT.

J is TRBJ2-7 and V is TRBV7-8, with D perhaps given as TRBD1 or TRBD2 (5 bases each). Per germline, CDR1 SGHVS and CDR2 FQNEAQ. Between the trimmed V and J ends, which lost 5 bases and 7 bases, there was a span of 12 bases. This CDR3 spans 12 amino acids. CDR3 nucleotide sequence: TGTGCCAGCAGCCCGGGACCGCAGGAGCAGTACTTC. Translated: CASSPGPQEQYF.

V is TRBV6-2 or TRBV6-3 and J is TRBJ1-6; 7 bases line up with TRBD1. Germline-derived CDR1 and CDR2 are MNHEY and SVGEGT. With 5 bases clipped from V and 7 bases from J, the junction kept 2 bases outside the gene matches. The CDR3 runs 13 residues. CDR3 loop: CASSRGRNSPLHF. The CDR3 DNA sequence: TGTGCCAGCAGTAGGGGGCGGAATTCACCCCTCCACTTT.

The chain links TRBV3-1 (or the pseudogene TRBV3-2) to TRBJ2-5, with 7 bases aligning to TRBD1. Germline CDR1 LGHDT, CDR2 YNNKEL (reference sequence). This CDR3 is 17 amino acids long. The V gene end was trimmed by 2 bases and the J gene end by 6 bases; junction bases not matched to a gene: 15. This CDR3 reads CASSQPPGGIAQKTQYF. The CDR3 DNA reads TGTGCCAGCAGCCAACCCCCAGGGGGAATTGCCCAGAAGACCCAGTACTTC.

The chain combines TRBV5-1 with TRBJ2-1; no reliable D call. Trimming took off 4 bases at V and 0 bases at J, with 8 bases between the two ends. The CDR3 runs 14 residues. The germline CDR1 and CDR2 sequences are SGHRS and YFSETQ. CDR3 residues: CASSPEISYNEQFF. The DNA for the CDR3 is TGCGCCAGCAGCCCAGAGATCTCCTACAATGAGCAGTTCTTC.

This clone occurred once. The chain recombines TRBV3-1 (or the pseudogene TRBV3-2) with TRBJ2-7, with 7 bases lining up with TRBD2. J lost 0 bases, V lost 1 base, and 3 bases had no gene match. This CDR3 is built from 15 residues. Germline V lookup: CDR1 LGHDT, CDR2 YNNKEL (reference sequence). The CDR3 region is CASSQGLAVSYEQYF. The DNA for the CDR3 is TGTGCCAGCAGCCAAGGTCTAGCGGTCTCCTACGAGCAGTACTTC.

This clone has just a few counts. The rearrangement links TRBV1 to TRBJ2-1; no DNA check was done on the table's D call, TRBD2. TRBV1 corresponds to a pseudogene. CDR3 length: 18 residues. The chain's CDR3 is CTSSQDFRLGLEFNEQFF. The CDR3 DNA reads TGCACCAGCAGCCAAGATTTTCGACTTGGACTAGAATTCAATGAGCAGTTCTTC.

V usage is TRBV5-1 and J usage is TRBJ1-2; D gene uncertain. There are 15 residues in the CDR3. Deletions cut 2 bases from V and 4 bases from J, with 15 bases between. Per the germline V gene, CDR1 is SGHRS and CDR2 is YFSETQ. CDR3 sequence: CASSLSLGGSYGYTF. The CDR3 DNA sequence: TGCGCCAGCAGCTTATCATTGGGCGGGTCCTATGGCTACACCTTC.

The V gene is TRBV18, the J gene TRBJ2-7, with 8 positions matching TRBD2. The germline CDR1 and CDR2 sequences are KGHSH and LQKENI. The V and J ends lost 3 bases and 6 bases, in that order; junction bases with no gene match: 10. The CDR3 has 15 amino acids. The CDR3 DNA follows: TGTGCCAGCTCACCGTCGGGGGGGATCGGTCCCGAGCAGTACTTC. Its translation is CASSPSGGIGPEQYF.

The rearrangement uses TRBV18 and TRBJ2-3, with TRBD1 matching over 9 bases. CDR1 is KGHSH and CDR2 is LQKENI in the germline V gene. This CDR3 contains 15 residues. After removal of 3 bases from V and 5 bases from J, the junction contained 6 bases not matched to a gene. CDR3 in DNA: TGTGCCAGCTCACCGCCGGGACAGGGTCTAGATACGCAGTATTTT. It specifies CASSPPGQGLDTQYF.

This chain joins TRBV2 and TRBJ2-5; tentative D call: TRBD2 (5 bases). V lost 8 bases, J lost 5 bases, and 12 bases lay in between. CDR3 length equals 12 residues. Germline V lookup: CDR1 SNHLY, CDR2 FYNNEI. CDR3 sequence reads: CASYYTGETQYF. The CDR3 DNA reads TGTGCCAGCTACTATACGGGGGAGACCCAGTACTTC.

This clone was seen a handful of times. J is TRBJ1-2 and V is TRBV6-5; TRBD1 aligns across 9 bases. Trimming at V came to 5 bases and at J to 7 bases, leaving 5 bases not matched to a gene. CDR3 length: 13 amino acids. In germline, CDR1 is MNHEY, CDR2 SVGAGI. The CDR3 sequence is CASSKTGGRGYTF. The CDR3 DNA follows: TGTGCCAGCAGTAAAACAGGGGGCCGTGGCTACACCTTC.

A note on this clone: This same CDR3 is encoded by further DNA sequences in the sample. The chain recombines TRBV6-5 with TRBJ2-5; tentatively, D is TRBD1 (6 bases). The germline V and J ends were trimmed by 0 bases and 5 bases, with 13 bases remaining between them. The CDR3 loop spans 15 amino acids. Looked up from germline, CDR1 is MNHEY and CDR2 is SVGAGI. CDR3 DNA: TGTGCCAGCAGTTACTCAACAGGGAATAGGGAGACCCAGTACTTC. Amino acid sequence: CASSYSTGNRETQYF.

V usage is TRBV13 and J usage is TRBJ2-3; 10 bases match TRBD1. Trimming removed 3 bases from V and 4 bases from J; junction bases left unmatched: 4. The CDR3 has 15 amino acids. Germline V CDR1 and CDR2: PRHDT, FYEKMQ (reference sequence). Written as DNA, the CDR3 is TGTGCCAGCAGCTTCTTCGGACAGGGGGCAGATACGCAGTATTTT. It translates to CASSFFGQGADTQYF.

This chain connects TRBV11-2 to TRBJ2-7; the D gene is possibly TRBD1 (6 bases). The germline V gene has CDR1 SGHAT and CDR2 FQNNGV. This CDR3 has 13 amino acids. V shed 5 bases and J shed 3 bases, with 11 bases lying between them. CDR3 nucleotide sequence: TGTGCCAGCAGCCCGGACAGATTCTACGAGCAGTACTTC. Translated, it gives CASSPDRFYEQYF.

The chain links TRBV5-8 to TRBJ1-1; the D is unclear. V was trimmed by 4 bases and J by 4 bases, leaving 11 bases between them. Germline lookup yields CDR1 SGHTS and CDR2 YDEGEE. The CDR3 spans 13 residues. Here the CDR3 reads CASSRVLGTEAFF. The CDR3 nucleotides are TGTGCCAGCAGCCGGGTCTTGGGCACTGAAGCTTTCTTT.

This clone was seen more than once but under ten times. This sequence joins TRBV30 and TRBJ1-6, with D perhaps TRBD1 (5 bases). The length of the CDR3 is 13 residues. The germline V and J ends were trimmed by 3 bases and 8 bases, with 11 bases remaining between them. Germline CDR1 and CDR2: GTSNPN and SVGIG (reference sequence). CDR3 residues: CAWSAEGYSPLHF. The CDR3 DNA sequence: TGTGCCTGGAGCGCGGAGGGGTATTCACCCCTCCACTTT.

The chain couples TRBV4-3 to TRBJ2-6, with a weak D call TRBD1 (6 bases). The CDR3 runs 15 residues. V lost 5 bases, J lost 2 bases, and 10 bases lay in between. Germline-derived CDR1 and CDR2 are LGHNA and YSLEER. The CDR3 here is CASSFRGAGANVLTF. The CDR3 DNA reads TGCGCCAGCAGCTTCAGGGGTGCTGGGGCCAACGTCCTGACTTTC.

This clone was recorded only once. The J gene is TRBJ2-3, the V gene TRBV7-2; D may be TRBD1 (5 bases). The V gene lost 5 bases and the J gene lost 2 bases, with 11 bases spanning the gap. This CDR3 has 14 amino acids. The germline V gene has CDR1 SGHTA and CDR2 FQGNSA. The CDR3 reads CASSPKQDTDTQYF. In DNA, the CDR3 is TGTGCCAGCAGCCCGAAACAGGACACAGATACGCAGTATTTT.